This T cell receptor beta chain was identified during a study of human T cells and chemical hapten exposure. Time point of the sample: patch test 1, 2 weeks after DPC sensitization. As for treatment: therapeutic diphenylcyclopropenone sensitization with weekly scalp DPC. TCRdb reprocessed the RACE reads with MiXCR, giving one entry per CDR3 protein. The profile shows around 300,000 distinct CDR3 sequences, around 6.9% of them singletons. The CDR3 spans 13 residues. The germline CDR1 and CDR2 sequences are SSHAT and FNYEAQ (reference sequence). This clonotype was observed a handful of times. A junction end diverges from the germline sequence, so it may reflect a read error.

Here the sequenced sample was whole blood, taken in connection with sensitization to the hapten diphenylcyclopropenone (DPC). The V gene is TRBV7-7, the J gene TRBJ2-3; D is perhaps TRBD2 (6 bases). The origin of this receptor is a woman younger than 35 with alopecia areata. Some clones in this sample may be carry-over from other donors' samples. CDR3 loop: CASSELEGDTQYF. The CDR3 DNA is TGTGCTAGCAGCGAGTTGGAGGGGGATACGCAGTATTTT.